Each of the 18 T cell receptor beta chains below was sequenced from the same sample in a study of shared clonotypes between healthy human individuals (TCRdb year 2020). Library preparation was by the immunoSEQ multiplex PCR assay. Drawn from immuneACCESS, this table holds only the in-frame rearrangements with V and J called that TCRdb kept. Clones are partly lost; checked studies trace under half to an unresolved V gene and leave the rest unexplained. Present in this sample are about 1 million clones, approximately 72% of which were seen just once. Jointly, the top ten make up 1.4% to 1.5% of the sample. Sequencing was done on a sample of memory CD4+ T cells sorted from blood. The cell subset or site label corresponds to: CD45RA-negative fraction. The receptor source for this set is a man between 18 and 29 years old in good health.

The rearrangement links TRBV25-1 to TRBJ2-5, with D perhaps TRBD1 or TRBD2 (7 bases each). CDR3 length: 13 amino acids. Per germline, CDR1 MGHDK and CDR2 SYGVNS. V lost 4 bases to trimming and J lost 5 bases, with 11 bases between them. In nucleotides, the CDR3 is TGTGCCAGCAGTGCAGGGGGGGCGGAGACCCAGTACTTC. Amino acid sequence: CASSAGGAETQYF.

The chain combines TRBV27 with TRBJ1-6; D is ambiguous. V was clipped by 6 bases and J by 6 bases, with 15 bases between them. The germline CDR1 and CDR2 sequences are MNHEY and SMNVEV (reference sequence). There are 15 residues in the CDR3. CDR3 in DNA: TGTGCCAGCAGCTCGCAGTTATTGAGTAATTCACCCCTCCACTTT. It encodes CASSSQLLSNSPLHF.

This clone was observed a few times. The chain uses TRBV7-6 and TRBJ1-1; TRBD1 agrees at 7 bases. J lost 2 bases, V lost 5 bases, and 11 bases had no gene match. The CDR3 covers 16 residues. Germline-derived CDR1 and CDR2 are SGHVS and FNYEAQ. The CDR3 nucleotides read TGTGCCAGCAGCCTCAAACCCACAGGGGCCAACACTGAAGCTTTCTTT. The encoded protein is CASSLKPTGANTEAFF.

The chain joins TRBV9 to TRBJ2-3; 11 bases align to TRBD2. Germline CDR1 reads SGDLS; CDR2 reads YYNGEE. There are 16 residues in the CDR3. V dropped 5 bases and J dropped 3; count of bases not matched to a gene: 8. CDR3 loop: CASSDIAGGRTDTQYF. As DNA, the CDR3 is TGTGCCAGCAGTGATATAGCGGGGGGGAGGACAGATACGCAGTATTTT.

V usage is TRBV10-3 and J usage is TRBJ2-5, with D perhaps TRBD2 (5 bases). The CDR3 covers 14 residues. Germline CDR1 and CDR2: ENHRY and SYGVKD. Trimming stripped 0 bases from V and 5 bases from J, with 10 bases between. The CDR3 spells CAISESLERETQYF. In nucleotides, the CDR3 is TGTGCCATCAGTGAGTCGTTGGAGCGGGAGACCCAGTACTTC.

The CDR3 sequence: CASSRGDSPFTPNYGYTF. The CDR3, as DNA: TGTGCCAGCAGCCGCGGGGACAGTCCTTTCACCCCTAACTATGGCTACACCTTC. The J gene is TRBJ1-2, the V gene TRBV7-9, with 7 bases that match TRBD1. V shed 5 bases and J 0 bases; nucleotides not matched to a gene: 15. CDR3 size: 18 residues. Germline values: CDR1 SEHNR, CDR2 FQNEAQ (reference sequence).

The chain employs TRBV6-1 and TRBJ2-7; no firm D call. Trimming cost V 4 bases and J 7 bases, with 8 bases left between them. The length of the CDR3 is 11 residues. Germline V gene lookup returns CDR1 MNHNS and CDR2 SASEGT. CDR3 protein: CASSASREQYF. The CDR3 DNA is TGTGCCAGCAGTGCATCTCGAGAGCAGTACTTC.

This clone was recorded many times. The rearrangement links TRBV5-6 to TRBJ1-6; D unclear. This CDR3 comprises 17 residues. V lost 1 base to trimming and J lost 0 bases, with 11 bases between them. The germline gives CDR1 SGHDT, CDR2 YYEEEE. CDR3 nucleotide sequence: TGTGCCAGCAGCTTGTACGGCGAAAGCTCCTATAATTCACCCCTCCACTTT. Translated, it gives CASSLYGESSYNSPLHF.

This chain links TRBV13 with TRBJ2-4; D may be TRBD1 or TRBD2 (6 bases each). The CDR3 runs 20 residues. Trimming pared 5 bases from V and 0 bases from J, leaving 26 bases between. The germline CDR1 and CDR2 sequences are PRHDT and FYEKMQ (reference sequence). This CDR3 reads CASSTETGTGQGLAKNIQYF. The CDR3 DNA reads TGTGCCAGCAGCACAGAAACCGGGACTGGGCAGGGGTTAGCCAAAAACATTCAGTACTTC.

The CDR3 here is CASSLVRQSTEAFF. The CDR3 DNA follows: TGCGCCAGCAGCTTGGTAAGGCAGAGCACTGAAGCTTTCTTT. The rearrangement uses TRBV5-1 and TRBJ1-1; no definite D call. Trimming took 0 bases from V and 4 from J, leaving 10 bases between them. Germline CDR1 SGHRS, CDR2 YFSETQ. This CDR3 region has 14 residues.

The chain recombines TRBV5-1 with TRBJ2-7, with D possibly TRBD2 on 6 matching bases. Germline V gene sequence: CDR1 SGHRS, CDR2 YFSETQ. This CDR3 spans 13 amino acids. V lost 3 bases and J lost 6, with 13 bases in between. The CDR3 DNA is TGCGCCAGCAGCTGGGCCGCCGGGGGCGAGCAGTACTTC. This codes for CASSWAAGGEQYF. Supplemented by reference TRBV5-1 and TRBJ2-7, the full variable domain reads KAGVTQTPRYLIKTRGQQVTLSCSPISGHRSVSWYQQTPGQGLQFLFEYFSETQRNKGNFPGRFSGRQFSNSRSEMNVSTLELGDSALYLCASSWAAGGEQYFGPGTRLTVT.

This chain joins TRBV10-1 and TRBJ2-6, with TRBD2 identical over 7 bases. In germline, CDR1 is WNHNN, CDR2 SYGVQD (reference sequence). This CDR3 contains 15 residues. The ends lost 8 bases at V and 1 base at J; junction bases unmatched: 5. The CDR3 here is CASSPGGSGANVLTF. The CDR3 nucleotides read TGCGCCAGCTCCCCCGGGGGGTCTGGGGCCAACGTCCTGACTTTC.

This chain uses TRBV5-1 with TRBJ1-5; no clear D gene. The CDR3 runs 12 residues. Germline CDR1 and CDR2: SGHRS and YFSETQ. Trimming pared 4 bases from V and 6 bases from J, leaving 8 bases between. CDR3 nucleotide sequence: TGCGCCAGCAGCGAAACGGGTCAGCCCCAGCATTTT. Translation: CASSETGQPQHF.

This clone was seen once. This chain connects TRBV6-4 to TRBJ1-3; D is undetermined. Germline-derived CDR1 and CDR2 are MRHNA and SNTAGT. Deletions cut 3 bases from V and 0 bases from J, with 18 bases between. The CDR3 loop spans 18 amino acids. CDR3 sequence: CASSDARYHENSGNTIYF. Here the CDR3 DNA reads TGTGCCAGCAGTGATGCCAGGTACCACGAAAACTCTGGAAACACCATATATTTT.

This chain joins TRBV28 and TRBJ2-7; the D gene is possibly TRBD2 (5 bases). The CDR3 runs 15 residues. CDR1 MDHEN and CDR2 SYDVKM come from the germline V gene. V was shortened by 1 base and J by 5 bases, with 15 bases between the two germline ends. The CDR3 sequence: CASSLSGVRRNEQYF. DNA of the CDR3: TGTGCCAGCAGTTTATCTGGCGTCAGGAGGAACGAGCAGTACTTC.

The CDR3 loop is CAWSVQWGLGANVLTF. The CDR3 bases are TGTGCCTGGAGTGTACAGTGGGGGCTTGGGGCCAACGTCCTGACTTTC. J is TRBJ2-6 and V is TRBV30; D possibly corresponds to TRBD1 (6 bases). The CDR3 covers 16 residues. Germline CDR1 reads GTSNPN; CDR2 reads SVGIG (reference sequence). Trimming left V 0 bases short and J 3 bases short, with 12 bases between. Together with reference TRBV30 and TRBJ2-6, the CDR3 gives the full variable domain: SQTIHQWPATLVQPVGSPLSLECTVEGTSNPNLYWYRQAAGRGLQLLFYSVGIGQISSEVPQNLSASRPQDRQFILSSKKLLLSDSGFYLCAWSVQWGLGANVLTFGAGSRLTVL.

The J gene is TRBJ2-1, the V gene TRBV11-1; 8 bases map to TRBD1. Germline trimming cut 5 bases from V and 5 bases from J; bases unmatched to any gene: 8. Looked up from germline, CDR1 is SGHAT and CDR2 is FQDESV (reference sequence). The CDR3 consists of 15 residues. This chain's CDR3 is CASSAGTGWDNEQFF. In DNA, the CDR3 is TGTGCCAGCAGCGCCGGGACAGGATGGGACAATGAGCAGTTCTTC.

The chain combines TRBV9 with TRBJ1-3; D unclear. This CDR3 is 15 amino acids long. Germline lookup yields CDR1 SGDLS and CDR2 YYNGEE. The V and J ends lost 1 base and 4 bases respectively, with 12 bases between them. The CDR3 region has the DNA TGTGCCAGCAGCGTATCAACCGCGGGGGGAAACACCATATATTTT. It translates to CASSVSTAGGNTIYF.